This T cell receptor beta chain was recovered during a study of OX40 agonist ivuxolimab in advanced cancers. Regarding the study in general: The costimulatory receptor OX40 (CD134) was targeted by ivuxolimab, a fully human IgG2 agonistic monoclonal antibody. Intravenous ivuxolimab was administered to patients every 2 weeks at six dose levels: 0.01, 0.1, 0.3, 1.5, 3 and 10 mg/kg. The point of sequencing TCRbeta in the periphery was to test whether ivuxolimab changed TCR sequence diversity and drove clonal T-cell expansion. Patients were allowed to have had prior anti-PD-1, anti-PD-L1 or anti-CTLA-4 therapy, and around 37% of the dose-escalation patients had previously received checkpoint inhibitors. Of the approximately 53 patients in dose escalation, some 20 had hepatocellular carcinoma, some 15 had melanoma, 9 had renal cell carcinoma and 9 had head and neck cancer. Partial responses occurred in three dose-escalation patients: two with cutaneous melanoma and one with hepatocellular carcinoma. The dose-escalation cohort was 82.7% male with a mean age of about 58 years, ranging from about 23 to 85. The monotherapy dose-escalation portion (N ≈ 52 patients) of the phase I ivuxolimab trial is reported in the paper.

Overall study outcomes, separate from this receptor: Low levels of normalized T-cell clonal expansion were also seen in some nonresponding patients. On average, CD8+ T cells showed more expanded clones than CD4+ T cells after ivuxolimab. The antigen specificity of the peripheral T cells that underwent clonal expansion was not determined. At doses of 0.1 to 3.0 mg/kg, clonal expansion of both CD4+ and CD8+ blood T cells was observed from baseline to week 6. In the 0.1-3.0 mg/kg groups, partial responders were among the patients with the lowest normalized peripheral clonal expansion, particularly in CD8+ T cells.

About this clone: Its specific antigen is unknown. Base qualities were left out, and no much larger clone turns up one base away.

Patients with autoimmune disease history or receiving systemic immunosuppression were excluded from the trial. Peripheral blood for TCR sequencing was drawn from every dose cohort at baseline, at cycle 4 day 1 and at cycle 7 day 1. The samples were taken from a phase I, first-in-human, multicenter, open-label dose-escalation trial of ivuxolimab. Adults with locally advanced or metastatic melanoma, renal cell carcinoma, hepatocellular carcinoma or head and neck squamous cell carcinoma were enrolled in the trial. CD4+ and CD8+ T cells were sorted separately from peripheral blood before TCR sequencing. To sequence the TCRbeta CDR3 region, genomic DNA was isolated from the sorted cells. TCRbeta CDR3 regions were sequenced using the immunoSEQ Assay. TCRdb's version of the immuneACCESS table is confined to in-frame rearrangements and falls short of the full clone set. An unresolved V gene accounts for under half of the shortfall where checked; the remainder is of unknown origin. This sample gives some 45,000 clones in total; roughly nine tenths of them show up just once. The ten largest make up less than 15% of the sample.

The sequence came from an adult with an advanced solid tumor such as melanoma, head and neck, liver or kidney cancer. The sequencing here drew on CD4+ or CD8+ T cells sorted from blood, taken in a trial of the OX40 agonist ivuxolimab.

The CDR3 protein: CASSLRDREYNEQFF. The nucleotides are TGTGCCAGCAGCTTACGGGACAGGGAGTACAATGAGCAGTTCTTC. This receptor chain uses TRBV7-3 and TRBJ2-1, with TRBD1 identical over 9 junction bases. Counted from cysteine to phenylalanine, this CDR3 has 15 amino acids. CDR3 DNA only is kept here, 45 bases in frame from base 1. CDR1 and CDR2 were assigned from the germline V gene as SGHTA and FQGTGA. Trimming takes 2 bases off V and 4 bases off J; junction bases not matched to a gene: 3.